This T cell receptor (beta chain) was recovered during a study of cytomegalovirus exposure and HLA in healthy donors. CDR1 and CDR2 from the germline V gene are MNHEY and SMNVEV (reference sequence). With 2 bases removed from V and 4 bases from J, the gap between germline ends came to 14 bases. The CDR3 loop spans 15 amino acids. With 60 Vbeta and 13 Jbeta primers, the PCR was carried out. Produced via immunoSEQ multiplex PCR; TCRdb's table is partial and in-frame only. The data contain approximately 110,000 clones, 70% of them singletons. General study points: The authors later found HLA-associated TCR beta chains more clonally expanded than equally common others. Upon later analysis, TCR association rates were observed to vary by HLA locus, being highest for DRB1 and lowest for HLA-C. Across donors, sequencing depth was assumed by presence/absence analyses to be roughly uniform.

This clone appeared once. Its specificity is not known. Sequenced input: PBMCs. This TCR derives from a man between 35 and 55 years old in good health and CMV-seropositive. This chain joins TRBV27 and TRBJ1-1; tentative D call: TRBD1 (6 bases). The CDR3 nucleotides are TGTGCCAGCAGTTTAGGGGGCTGGAGTTTCACTGAAGCTTTCTTT. Protein sequence: CASSLGGWSFTEAFF.